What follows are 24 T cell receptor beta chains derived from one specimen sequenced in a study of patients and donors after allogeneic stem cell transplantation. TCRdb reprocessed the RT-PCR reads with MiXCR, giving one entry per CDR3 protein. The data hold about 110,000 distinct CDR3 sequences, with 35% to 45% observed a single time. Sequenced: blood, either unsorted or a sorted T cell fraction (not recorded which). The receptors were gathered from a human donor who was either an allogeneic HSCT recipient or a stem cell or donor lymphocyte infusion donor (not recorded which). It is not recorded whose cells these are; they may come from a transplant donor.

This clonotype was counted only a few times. CDR3 region: CAIKPANTGELFF. Written as DNA, the CDR3 is TGTGCCATCAAACCTGCGAACACCGGGGAGCTGTTTTTT. The rearrangement joins TRBV10-3 to TRBJ2-2; D not certain. CDR3 length: 13 residues. With 7 bases removed from V and 0 bases from J, the gap between germline ends came to 6 bases. Germline CDR1 is ENHRY and CDR2 is SYGVKD.

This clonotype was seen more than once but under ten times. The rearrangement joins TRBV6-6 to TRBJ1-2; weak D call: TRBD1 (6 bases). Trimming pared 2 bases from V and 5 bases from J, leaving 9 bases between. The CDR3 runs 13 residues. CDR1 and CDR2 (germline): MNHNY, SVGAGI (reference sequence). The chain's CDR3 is CASSYRTVYGYTF. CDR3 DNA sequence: TGTGCCAGCAGTTACAGGACAGTTTATGGCTACACCTTC.

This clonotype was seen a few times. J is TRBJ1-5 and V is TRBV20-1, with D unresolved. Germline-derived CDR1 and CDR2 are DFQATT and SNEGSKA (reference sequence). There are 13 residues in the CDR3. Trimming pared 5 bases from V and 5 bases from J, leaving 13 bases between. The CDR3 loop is CSACRAMDQPQHF. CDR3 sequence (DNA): TGCAGTGCTTGCCGGGCCATGGATCAGCCCCAGCATTTT.

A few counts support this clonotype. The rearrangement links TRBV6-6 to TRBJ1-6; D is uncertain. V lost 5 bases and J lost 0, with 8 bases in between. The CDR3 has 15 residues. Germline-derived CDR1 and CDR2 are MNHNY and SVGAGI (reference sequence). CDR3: CASSSSSSYNSPLHF. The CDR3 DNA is TGTGCCAGCAGTAGTTCTAGCTCCTATAATTCACCCCTCCACTTT.

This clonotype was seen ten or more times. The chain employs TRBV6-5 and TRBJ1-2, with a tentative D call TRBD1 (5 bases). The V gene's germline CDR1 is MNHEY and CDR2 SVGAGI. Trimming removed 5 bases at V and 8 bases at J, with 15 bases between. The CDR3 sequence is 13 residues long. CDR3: CASSGGYYEGYTF. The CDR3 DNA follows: TGTGCCAGCAGTGGGGGGTATTATGAAGGCTACACCTTC.

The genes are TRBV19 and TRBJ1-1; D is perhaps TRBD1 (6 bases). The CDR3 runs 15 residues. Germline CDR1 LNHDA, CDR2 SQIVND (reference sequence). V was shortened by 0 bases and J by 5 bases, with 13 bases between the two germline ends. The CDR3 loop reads CASSIDPGVRTEAFF. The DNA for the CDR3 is TGTGCCAGTAGTATAGATCCAGGGGTGAGAACTGAAGCTTTCTTT.

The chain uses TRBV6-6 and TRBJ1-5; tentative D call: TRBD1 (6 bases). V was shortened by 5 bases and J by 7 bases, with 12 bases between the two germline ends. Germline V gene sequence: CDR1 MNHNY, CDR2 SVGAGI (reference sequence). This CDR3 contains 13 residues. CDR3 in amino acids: CASSTYRAQPQHF. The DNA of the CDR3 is TGTGCCAGCAGTACGTACAGGGCCCAGCCCCAGCATTTT.

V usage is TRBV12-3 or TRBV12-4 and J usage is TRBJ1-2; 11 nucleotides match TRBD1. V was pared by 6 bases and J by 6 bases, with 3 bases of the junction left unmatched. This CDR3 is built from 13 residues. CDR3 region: CASRGQGVDGYTF. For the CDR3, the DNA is TGTGCCAGCAGGGGACAGGGGGTAGATGGCTACACCTTC.

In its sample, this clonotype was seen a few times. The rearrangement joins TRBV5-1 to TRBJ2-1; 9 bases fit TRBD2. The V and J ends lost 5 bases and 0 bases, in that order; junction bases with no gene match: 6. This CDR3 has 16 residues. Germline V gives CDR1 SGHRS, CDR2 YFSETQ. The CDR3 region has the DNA TGCGCCAGCAGTAAAAGCGGGGGGAACTCCTACAATGAGCAGTTCTTC. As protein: CASSKSGGNSYNEQFF.

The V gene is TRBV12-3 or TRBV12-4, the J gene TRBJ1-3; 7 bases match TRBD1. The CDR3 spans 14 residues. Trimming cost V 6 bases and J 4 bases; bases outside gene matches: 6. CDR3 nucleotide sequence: TGTGCCAGCAGACTCCGGGACAGAGGAAACACCATATATTTT. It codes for CASRLRDRGNTIYF.

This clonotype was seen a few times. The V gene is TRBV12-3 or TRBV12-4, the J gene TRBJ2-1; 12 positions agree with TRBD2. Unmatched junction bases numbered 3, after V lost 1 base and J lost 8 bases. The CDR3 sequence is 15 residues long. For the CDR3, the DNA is TGTGCCAGCAGTTTAGTGGCTAGCGGGAGGGATGAGCAGTTCTTC. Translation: CASSLVASGRDEQFF.

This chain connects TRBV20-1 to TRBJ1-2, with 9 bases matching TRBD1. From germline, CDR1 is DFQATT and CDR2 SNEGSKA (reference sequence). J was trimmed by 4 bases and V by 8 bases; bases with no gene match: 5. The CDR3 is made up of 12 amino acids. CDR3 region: CSYRGRSYGYTF. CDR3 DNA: TGCAGTTACAGGGGGCGCTCCTATGGCTACACCTTC.

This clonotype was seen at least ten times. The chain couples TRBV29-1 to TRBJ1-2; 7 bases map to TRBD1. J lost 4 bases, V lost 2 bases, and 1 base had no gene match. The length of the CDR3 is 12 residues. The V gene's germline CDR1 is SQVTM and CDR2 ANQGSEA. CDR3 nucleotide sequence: TGCAGCGTTGAACCAGGGGGCTATGGCTACACCTTC. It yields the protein CSVEPGGYGYTF.

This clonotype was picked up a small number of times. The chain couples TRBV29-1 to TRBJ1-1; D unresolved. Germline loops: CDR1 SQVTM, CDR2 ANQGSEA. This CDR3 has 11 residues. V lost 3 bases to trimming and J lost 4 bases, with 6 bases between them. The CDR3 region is CSVDKSTEAFF. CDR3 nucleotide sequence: TGCAGCGTTGACAAGTCCACTGAAGCTTTCTTT.

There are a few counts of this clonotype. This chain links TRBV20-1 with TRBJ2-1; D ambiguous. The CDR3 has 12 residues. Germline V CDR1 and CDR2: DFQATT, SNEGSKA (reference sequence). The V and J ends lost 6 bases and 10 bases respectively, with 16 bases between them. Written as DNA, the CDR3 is TGCAGTGCCGCCTCGACTCCAAGAGAGCAGTTCTTC. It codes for CSAASTPREQFF.

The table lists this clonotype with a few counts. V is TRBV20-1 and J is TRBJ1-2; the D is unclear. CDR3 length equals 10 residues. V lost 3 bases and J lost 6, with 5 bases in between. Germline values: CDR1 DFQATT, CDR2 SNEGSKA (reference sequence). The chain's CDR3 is CSARGNGYTF. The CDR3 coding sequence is TGCAGTGCTAGGGGCAATGGCTACACCTTC.

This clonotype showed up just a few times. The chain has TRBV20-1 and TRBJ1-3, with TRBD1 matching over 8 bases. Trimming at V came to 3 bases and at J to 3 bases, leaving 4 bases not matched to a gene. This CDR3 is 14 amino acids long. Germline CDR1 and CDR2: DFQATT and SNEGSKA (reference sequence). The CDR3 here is CSASRQGYGNTIYF. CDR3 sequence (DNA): TGCAGTGCTAGCCGACAGGGGTATGGAAACACCATATATTTT.

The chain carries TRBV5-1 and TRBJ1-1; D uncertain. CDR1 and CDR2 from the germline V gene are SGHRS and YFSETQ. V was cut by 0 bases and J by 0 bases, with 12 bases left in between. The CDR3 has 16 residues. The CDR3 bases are TGCGCCAGCAGCTTGGGGGTTTACGGCGTGAACACTGAAGCTTTCTTT. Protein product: CASSLGVYGVNTEAFF.

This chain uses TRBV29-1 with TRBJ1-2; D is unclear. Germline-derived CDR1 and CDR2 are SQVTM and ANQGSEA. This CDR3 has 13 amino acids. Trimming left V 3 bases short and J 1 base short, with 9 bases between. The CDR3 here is CSVERRLNYGYTF. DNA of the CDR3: TGCAGCGTTGAGAGAAGGCTTAACTATGGCTACACCTTC.

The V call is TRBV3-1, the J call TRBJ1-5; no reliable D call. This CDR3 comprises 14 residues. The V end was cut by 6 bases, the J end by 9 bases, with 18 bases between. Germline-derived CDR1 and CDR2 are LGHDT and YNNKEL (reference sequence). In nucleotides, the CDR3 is TGTGCCAGCAGTCATTCGCCCGGGGTTTCGCCCCAGCATTTT. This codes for CASSHSPGVSPQHF.

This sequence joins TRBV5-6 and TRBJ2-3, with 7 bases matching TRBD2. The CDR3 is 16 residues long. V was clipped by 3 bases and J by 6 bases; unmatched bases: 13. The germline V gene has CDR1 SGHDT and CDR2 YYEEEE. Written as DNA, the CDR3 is TGTGCCAGCAGCTCCCCCCTGGGGGAGGGCCAGGATACGCAGTATTTT. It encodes CASSSPLGEGQDTQYF. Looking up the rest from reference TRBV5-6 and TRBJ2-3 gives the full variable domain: DAGVTQSPTHLIKTRGQQVTLRCSPKSGHDTVSWYQQALGQGPQFIFQYYEEEERQRGNFPDRFSGHQFPNYSSELNVNALLLGDSALYLCASSSPLGEGQDTQYFGPGTRLTVL.

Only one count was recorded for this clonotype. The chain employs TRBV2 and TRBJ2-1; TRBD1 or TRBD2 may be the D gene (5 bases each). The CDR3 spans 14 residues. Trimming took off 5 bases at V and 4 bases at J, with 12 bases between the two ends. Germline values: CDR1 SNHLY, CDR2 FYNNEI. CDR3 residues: CASSSSGAYNEQFF. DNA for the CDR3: TGTGCCAGCAGTAGTTCCGGGGCTTACAATGAGCAGTTCTTC.

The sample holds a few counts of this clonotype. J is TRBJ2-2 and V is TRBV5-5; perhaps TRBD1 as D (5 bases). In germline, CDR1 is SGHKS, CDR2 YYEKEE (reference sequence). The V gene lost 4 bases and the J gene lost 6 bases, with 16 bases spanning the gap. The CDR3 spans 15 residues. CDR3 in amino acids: CASSRLHLGAGELFF. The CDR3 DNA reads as TGTGCCAGCAGCCGCCTTCACTTAGGGGCCGGGGAGCTGTTTTTT. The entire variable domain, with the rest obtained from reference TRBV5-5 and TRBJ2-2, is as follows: DAGVTQSPTHLIKTRGQQVTLRCSPISGHKSVSWYQQVLGQGPQFIFQYYEKEERGRGNFPDRFSARQFPNYSSELNVNALLLGDSALYLCASSRLHLGAGELFFGEGSRLTVL.

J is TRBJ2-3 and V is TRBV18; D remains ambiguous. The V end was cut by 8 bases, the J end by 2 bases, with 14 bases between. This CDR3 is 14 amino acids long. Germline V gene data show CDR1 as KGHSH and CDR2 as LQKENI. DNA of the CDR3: TGTGCCAGCCTCACCAAATTCTCCACAGATACGCAGTATTTT. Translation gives CASLTKFSTDTQYF. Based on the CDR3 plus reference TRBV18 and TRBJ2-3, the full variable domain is NAGVMQNPRHLVRRRGQEARLRCSPMKGHSHVYWYRQLPEEGLKFMVYLQKENIIDESGMPKERFSAEFPKEGPSILRIQQVVRGDSAAYFCASLTKFSTDTQYFGPGTRLTVL.